This TCR beta chain was recorded in a study of cytomegalovirus exposure and HLA in healthy donors. The CDR3 loop spans 15 amino acids. The V and J ends lost 5 bases and 2 bases, in that order; junction bases with no gene match: 5. Germline CDR1 and CDR2: MNHEY and SMNVEV (reference sequence). Primers for the PCR totalled 60 Vbeta and 13 Jbeta. Generated by immunoSEQ multiplex PCR, the TCRdb table keeps only in-frame clones and is missing some. The sample has approximately 120,000 clones, approximately 73% seen once. The TCR was taken from a man aged 55 to 70 in good health and CMV-seropositive. The chain uses TRBV27 and TRBJ1-2; 10 bases align to TRBD1. The sequenced material came from PBMCs. The CDR3 region has the DNA TGTGCCAGCAGTCCCACGGGACAGGGGAACTATGGCTACACCTTC. The encoded protein is CASSPTGQGNYGYTF.